The present entry profiles one TCR beta chain with its context. Its antigen is unidentified. The sample originates from a study of CD8+ T cells in alopecia areata. Overall study: Each of the treated patients was given oral tofacitinib, 5 to 10 mg twice daily, for moderate-to-severe alopecia areata.

V lost 5 bases and J lost 8, with 10 bases in between. The V gene's germline CDR1 is LNHNV and CDR2 YYDKDF (reference sequence). This CDR3 has 12 residues. RNA extraction and reverse transcription yielded cDNA as sequencing template. Using immunoSEQ multiplex PCR, the repertoire was profiled, and TCRdb retains in-frame clones only, with some absent. Of approximately 210,000 clones listed, 60% to 70% are singletons. Sample treatment: oral pan-JAK inhibitor, 5-10 mg twice daily. Peripheral blood samples and lesional scalp punch biopsies were obtained from alopecia areata patients. Sorting from PBMCs produced CD4+ and CD8+ T cells. The study, taken as a whole, reports: Lesional scalp exceeded normal scalp in clonality, especially in alopecia totalis/universalis.

J is TRBJ1-5 and V is TRBV15, with D unclear. The starting material was CD4+ T cells sorted from blood, obtained at week 4, from a patient treated with tofacitinib. The TCR sequence derives from a human donor with alopecia areata. CDR3 DNA: TGTGCCACCAGCGCTCGAGGCAAGCCCCAGCATTTT. Encoded protein: CATSARGKPQHF.